These 13 T cell receptor beta chains were sequenced from one sample in a study of blood T cells in healthy people across ages. The use of a sample-barcoded 5' primer and a J-beta primer mix characterized a second PCR of roughly 6 to 11 cycles. One entry per CDR3 protein, called by TCRdb with MiXCR from the 5' RACE reads. Of over 450,000 distinct CDR3 sequences in the sample, around 24% were seen once. This sample also belongs to another study, concerning T cells of mothers and their children.

Sequenced: blood. Receptor source: a boy aged 5 to 17 in good health.

The chain combines TRBV6-2 or TRBV6-3 with TRBJ2-7, with unresolved D. The CDR3 is made up of 11 amino acids. CDR1 is MNHEY and CDR2 is SVGEGT in the germline V gene. V gave up 7 bases and J gave up 2 bases, with 6 bases separating them. The CDR3 DNA follows: TGTGCCAGCAACCAGGCCTACGAGCAGTACTTC. It encodes CASNQAYEQYF.

V gene TRBV7-9 combines with J gene TRBJ1-4; 8 positions agree with TRBD1. J gave up 11 bases and V 5 bases, and 4 bases lay outside the gene matches. Germline CDR1 SEHNR, CDR2 FQNEAQ (reference sequence). The CDR3 length is 12 residues. DNA for the CDR3: TGTGCCAGCAGCCTCTGGACAGGGAAACTGTTTTTT. It encodes CASSLWTGKLFF.

V gene TRBV12-3 or TRBV12-4 combines with J gene TRBJ2-7; D unresolved. The CDR3 has 14 residues. V was pared by 1 base and J by 7 bases, with 14 bases between. CDR3 DNA: TGTGCCAGCAGTTTAGGGAACGATCTAGGGGAGCAGTACTTC. The encoded protein is CASSLGNDLGEQYF.

The rearrangement uses TRBV7-9 and TRBJ2-2, with 13 nucleotides matching TRBD2. Losses at the gene ends were 2 bases for V and 4 bases for J; bases not matched to a gene: 4. The CDR3 is 17 amino acids. Germline loops: CDR1 SEHNR, CDR2 FQNEAQ (reference sequence). In DNA, the CDR3 is TGTGCCAGCAGCTTATCGGGACTAGCGGGACGCACCGGGGAGCTGTTTTTT. This gives the protein CASSLSGLAGRTGELFF.

The sample holds a few counts of this clonotype. The rearrangement links TRBV7-8 to TRBJ2-7; tentative D call: TRBD1 (5 bases). V lost 6 bases and J 2 bases, leaving 14 bases between the germline ends. The CDR3 consists of 14 residues. CDR1 SGHVS and CDR2 FQNEAQ come from the germline V gene. The CDR3 region is CASSRTLVPYEQYF. The CDR3, as DNA: TGTGCCAGCAGTAGGACACTGGTCCCCTACGAGCAGTACTTC.

This clonotype was detected only a few times. The chain employs TRBV12-3 or TRBV12-4 and TRBJ2-7; 7 nucleotides agree with TRBD2. V trimming: 3 bases; J trimming: 0 bases; junction bases outside the gene matches: 5. This CDR3 spans 15 amino acids. The CDR3 loop is CASSFQGGVSYEQYF. The CDR3 DNA sequence: TGTGCCAGCAGTTTCCAGGGAGGGGTCTCCTACGAGCAGTACTTC.

This rearrangement joins TRBV18 to TRBJ2-5, with D possibly being TRBD2 (5 bases). The better agreement between TRBJ2-1 and the DNA end casts doubt on the J call. This CDR3 spans 14 amino acids. Germline loops: CDR1 KGHSH, CDR2 LQKENI. The CDR3 spells CASSPRVGSAEQFF. Here the CDR3 DNA reads TGTGCCAGCTCACCACGGGTAGGGAGCGCTGAGCAGTTCTTC.

This rearrangement joins TRBV20-1 to TRBJ2-1; D gene uncertain. Germline V gene lookup returns CDR1 DFQATT and CDR2 SNEGSKA (reference sequence). The CDR3 is made up of 12 amino acids. V was clipped by 3 bases and J by 6 bases, with 9 bases between them. The CDR3 loop reads CSASSQVNEQFF. The CDR3 coding sequence is TGCAGTGCTAGTTCCCAGGTCAATGAGCAGTTCTTC.

The gene calls are TRBV6-1 and TRBJ2-5; 16 bases map to TRBD2. The V and J ends lost 1 base and 5 bases, in that order; junction bases with no gene match: 7. Germline V gene lookup returns CDR1 MNHNS and CDR2 SASEGT. The CDR3 extends over 18 amino acids. This CDR3 is CASSEVPGLAGGRETQYF. The CDR3 region has the DNA TGTGCCAGCAGTGAAGTTCCGGGACTAGCGGGGGGGCGTGAGACCCAGTACTTC.

This clonotype was seen a few times. The junction and the germline gene differ at one end; a read error may be behind it. This chain links TRBV7-2 with TRBJ1-2; no reliable D call. CDR1 and CDR2 from the germline V gene are SGHTA and FQGNSA. The CDR3 covers 14 residues. In DNA, the CDR3 is TGTGCCAGCAGCCTCATCGACGCTAACTATGGCTGCACCTTC. Protein: CASSLIDANYGCTF.

With regard to this clonotype: The conserved phenylalanine or tryptophan is not found at the CDR3 terminus, so this likely reflects a read error. The limits of the CDR3 on the DNA are not certain, so only TCRdb's listed CDR3 is given. This chain connects TRBV7-2 to TRBJ1-1. Germline lookup yields CDR1 SGHTA and CDR2 FQGNSA. Inclusive of both ends, the CDR3 amounts to 13 amino acids. CDR3 sequence reads: CASSLDSNTETFL.

This sequence joins TRBV7-3 and TRBJ2-5; no clear D gene. The CDR3 has 12 residues. Trimming took 1 base from V and 7 from J, leaving 7 bases between them. Germline values: CDR1 SGHTA, CDR2 FQGTGA. The CDR3 DNA sequence: TGTGCCAGCAGCTTAAGTTGTGGGACCCAGTACTTC. It yields the protein CASSLSCGTQYF.

The chain carries TRBV19 and TRBJ2-2, with 8 bases lining up with TRBD2. This CDR3 contains 16 residues. Germline-derived CDR1 and CDR2 are LNHDA and SQIVND (reference sequence). The J segment lost 4 bases and the V segment lost 3 bases, leaving 7 bases of the junction unmatched. CDR3 in amino acids: CASSMPAGGRTGELFF. In DNA, the CDR3 is TGTGCCAGTAGTATGCCGGCGGGAGGCCGCACCGGGGAGCTGTTTTTT.